Here is one TCR beta chain with its context. Its antigen is as yet unknown. This CDR3 contains 17 residues. Germline V gene sequence: CDR1 LNHDA, CDR2 SQIVND (reference sequence). Trimming removed 10 bases from V and 0 bases from J, with 22 bases in between. The data were taken from a study of T cell responses to AZD1222 COVID-19 vaccine. Study as a whole: Second-dose intervals of approximately 4 or approximately 12 weeks were pooled. General study results and limits: Reportedly, nearly half of unique spike TCRs recognized epitopes outside B.1.351/B.1.1.7 mutations.

The repertoire was sequenced with immunoSEQ multiplex PCR; TCRdb's copy has only in-frame clones and lacks some. The profile shows over 100,000 clones, 70% to 90% of them singletons. V is TRBV19 and J is TRBJ1-5; tentatively, D is TRBD1 (6 bases). The source of this sequence is an adult in good health. The sequencing here drew on peripheral blood, taken on day 0 of AZD1222 vaccination. CDR3 region: CATSTGVVLNSNQPQHF. CDR3 nucleotides: TGTGCCACCTCGACAGGTGTCGTTTTGAATAGCAATCAGCCCCAGCATTTT.